Ten or more counts support the clone carrying this TCR beta chain. What it binds is not known. TCRdb passed the 5' RACE reads through MiXCR, listing each CDR3 protein once. The sample shows hundreds of thousands of distinct CDR3 sequences, 18% of them seen only once. V gave up 6 bases and J gave up 8 bases, with 10 bases separating them. Germline values: CDR1 KGHSH, CDR2 LQKENI. The CDR3 contains 12 residues. This entry belongs to a study of T cells after yellow fever vaccination. Study-level results: When the response was secondary, it was weaker but reached its peak faster, day 5 versus 15.

The sample consisted of PBMCs, taken before the yellow fever booster vaccination. The origin of this receptor is a man between 18 and 29 years old who received the YFV17D yellow fever vaccine. The chain joins TRBV18 to TRBJ1-4; D gene ambiguous. The DNA of the CDR3 is TGTGCCAGCTCTCAGGCAGGCGAAAAACTGTTTTTT. Translated: CASSQAGEKLFF.